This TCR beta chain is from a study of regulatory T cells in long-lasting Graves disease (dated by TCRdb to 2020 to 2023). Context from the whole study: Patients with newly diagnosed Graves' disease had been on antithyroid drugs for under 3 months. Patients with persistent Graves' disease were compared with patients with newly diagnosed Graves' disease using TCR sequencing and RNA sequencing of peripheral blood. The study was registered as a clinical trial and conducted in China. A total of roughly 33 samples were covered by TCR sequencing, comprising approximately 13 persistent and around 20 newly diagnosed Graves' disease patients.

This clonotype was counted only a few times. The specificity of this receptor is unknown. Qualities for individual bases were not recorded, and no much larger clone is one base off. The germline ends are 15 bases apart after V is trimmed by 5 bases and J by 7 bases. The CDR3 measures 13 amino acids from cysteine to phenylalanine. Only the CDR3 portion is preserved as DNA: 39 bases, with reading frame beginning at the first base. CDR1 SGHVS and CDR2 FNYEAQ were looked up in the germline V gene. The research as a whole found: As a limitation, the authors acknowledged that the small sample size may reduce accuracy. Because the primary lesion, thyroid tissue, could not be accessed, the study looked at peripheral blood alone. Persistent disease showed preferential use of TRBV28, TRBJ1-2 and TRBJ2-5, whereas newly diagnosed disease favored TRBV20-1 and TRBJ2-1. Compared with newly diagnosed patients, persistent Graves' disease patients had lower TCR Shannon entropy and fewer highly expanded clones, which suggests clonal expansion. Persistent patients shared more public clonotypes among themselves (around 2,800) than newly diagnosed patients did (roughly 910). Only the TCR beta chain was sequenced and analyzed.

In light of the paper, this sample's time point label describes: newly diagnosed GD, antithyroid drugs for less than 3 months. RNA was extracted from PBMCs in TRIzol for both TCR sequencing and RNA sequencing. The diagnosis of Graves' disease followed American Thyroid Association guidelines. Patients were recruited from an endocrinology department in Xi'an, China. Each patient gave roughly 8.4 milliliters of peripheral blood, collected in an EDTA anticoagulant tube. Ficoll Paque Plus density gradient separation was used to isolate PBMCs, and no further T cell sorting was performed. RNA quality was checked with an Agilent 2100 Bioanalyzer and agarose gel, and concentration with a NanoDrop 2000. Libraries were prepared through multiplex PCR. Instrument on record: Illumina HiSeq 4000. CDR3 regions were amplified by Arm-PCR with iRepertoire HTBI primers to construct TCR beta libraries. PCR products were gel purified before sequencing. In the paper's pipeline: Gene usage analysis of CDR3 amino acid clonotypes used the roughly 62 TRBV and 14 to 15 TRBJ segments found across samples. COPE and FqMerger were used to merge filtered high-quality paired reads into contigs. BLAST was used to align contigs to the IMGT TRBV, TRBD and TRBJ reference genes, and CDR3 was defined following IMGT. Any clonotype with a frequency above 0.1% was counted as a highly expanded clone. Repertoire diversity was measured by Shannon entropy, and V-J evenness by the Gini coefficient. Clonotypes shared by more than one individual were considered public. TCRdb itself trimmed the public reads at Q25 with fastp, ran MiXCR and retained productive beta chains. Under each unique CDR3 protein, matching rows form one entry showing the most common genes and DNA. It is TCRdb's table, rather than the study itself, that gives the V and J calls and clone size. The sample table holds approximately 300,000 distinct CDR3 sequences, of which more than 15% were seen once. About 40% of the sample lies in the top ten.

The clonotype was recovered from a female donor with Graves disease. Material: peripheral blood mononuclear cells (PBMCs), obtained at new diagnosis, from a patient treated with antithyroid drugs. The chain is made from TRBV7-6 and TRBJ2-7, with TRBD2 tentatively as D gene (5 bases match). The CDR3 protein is CASSASASGEQYF. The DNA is TGTGCCAGCAGCGCATCAGCGTCGGGGGAGCAGTACTTC.